This TCR beta chain was sequenced in a study of T cell responses to AZD1222 COVID-19 vaccine (dated by TCRdb to about 2021). Looking at the study overall: TCR sequencing covered over 230 trial participants: about 210 given two doses of AZD1222 and 26 given two doses of MenACWY control vaccine. Trial participants were enrolled into age subgroups of 18-55, 56-69 and 70-plus years, which contained roughly 140, 27 and 60 TCR-sequenced participants, respectively. The full study reports these points: Conclusions about previously exposed vaccinees are limited, since just 5 to 7 AZD1222 recipients were seropositive for SARS-CoV-2 at baseline. Reportedly, close to half of the unique spike-specific TCRs recognized epitopes lying outside the regions that are mutated in the B.1.351 and B.1.1.7 variants. The 56-69-year group was small, and its depth increase did not reach significance, likely because of low power. A significant rise in spike-specific TCR breadth and depth was observed after two AZD1222 doses relative to day 0 and relative to MenACWY recipients. Participants were mostly white British and included more females than males, and it was suggested by the authors that clonal diversity may have been underestimated. The whole spike protein was spanned by vaccine-associated CD4 TCRs, and dominant responses were seen in regions 160-218 and 743-854. Because no samples from the day 14 peak response were available, repertoires could be characterized only after the peak T cell response.

Comment on this clone: Its antigen is currently not known. The record has no base qualities; no much larger clone is one base away.

The CDR3 regions of human TCRbeta chains were analyzed by immunosequencing. Per the source publication's procedure: TCRs in the repertoires were matched against a reference library of SARS-CoV-2-specific TCRs that had been generated with the MIRA antigen-specificity platform. Breadth meant the fraction of unique TCRs that were SARS-CoV-2-associated, whereas depth meant the fraction of total T cells that were SARS-CoV-2-associated. Using the MIRA data, each spike-specific TCR was assigned both to the spike region to which the TCR was reactive and to a CD4 or CD8 class. Log10-transformed breadth and depth values were compared by one-way ANOVA with Sidak's multiple comparisons tests. This immuneACCESS table, as held by TCRdb, lists in-frame sequences with V and J called but not all clones. Of the missing ones, under half trace to an unresolved V gene in checked studies; the others have no known cause. V and J calls and clone size are as listed in that table; D and trimming were resolved from the DNA. The sample table shows 130,000 to 150,000 clones, and approximately 85% are seen once. The leading ten clones occupy about 4% of the sample.

What this sample's time point label stands for: baseline before first vaccination. Reading the label with the study, this specimen's treatment or condition is: meningococcal conjugate vaccine given as trial control. Vaccinee samples came from UK trials COV001 and COV002, including a single-blind randomized controlled phase 2/3 trial of AZD1222 (ChAdOx1 nCoV-19) in healthy adults. For TCRbeta chain sequencing, PBMC samples were collected from trial participants at day 0 and at day 28 after the second dose. The germline V gene (reference sequence) provides CDR1 MNHEY and CDR2 SMNVEV. V was cut back by 3 bases and J by 6 bases, leaving a gap of 9 bases between them. The CDR3, cysteine through phenylalanine, is 14 amino acids long. Only the CDR3 DNA is retained, 42 bases long and in frame from the first base.

The material was peripheral blood, obtained on day 0 of MenACWY control vaccination. The sequence joins TRBV27 to TRBJ1-6; the D gene lacks a confident call. This receptor was taken from an adult in good health. Here the CDR3 is given as CASSFPATNSPLHF. The DNA sequence reads TGTGCCAGCAGTTTCCCAGCGACTAATTCACCCCTCCACTTT.